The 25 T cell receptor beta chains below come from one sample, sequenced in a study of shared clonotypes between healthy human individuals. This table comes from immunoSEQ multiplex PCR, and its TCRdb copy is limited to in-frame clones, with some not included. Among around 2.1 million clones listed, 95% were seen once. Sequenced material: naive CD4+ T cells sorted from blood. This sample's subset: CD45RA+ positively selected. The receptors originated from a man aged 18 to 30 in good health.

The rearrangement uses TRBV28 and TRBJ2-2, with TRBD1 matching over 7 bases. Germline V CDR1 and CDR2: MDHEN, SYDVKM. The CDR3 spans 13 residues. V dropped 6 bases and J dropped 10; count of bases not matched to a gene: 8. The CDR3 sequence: CASSQGQPSELFF. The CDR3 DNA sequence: TGTGCCAGCAGCCAGGGACAGCCCTCGGAGCTGTTTTTT.

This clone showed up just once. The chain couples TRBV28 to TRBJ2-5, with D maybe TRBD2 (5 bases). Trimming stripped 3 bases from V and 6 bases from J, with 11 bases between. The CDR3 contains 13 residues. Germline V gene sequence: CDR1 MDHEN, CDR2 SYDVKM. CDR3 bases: TGTGCCAGCAGTTTCGGACTTGTAAAGACCCAGTACTTC. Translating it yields CASSFGLVKTQYF.

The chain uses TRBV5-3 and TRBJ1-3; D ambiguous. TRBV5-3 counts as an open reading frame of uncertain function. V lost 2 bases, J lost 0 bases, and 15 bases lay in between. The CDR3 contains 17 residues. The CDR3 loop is CARSLISSHGSGNTIYF. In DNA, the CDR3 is TGTGCCAGAAGCTTAATTAGCTCACACGGCTCTGGAAACACCATATATTTT.

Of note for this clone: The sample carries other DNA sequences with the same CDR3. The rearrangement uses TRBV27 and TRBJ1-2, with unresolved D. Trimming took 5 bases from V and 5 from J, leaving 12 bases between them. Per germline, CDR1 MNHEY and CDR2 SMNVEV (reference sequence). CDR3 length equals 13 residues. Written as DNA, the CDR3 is TGTGCCAGCAGTCTAAAGGCCAATTATGGCTACACCTTC. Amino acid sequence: CASSLKANYGYTF.

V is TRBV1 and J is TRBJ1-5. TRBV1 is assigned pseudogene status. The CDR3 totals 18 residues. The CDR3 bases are TGCACCAGCAGCCAAGATCTAGAGGAGGGGGTGAGCAATCAGCCCCAGCATTTT. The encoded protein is CTSSQDLEEGVSNQPQHF.

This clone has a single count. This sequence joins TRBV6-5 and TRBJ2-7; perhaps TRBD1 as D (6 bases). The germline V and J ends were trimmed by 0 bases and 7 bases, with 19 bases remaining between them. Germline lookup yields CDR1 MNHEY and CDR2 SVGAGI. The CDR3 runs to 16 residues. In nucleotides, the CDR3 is TGTGCCAGCAGTTACTCGTCTTCCTCGTTAAGGGGGGAGCAGTACTTC. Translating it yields CASSYSSSSLRGEQYF.

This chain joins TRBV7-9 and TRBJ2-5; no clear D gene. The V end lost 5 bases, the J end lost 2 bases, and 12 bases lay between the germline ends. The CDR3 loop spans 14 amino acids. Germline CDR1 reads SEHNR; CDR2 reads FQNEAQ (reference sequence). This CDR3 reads CASSATGWQETQYF. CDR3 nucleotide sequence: TGTGCCAGCAGCGCTACTGGGTGGCAAGAGACCCAGTACTTC.

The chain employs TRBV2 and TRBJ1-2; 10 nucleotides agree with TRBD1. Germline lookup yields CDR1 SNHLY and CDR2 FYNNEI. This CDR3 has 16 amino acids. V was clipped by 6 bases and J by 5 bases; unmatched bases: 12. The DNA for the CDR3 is TGTGCCAGCAGCAACACACGACAGGGGGCCGGATATGGCTACACCTTC. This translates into CASSNTRQGAGYGYTF.

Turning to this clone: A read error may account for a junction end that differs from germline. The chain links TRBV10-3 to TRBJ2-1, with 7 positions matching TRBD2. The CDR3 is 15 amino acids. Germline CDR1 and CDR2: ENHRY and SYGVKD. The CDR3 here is CAIAPRLAADNEQFF. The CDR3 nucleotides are TGTGCCATCGCCCCGCGGCTAGCGGCCGACAATGAACAGTTCTTC.

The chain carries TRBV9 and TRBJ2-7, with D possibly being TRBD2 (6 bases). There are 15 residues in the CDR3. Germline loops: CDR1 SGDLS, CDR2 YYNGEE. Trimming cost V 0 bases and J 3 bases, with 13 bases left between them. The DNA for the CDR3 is TGTGCCAGCAGCGTAGGTAGCGGAATCCTCTACGAGCAGTACTTC. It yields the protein CASSVGSGILYEQYF. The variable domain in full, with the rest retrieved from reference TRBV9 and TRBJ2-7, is DSGVTQTPKHLITATGQRVTLRCSPRSGDLSVYWYQQSLDQGLQFLIQYYNGEERAKGNILERFSAQQFPDLHSELNLSSLELGDSALYFCASSVGSGILYEQYFGPGTRLTVT.

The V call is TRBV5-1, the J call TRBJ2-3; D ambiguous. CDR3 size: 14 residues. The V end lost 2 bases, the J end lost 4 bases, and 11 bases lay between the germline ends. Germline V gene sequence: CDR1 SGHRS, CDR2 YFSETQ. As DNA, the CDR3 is TGCGCCAGCAGCTTAGGAACTCCCGCAGATACGCAGTATTTT. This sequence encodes CASSLGTPADTQYF.

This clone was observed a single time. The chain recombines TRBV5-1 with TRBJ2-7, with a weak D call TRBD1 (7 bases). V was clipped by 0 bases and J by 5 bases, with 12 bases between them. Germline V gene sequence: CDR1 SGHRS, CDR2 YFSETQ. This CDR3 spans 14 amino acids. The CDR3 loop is CASSLGRGVDEQYF. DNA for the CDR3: TGCGCCAGCAGCTTGGGCAGGGGGGTCGACGAGCAGTACTTC.

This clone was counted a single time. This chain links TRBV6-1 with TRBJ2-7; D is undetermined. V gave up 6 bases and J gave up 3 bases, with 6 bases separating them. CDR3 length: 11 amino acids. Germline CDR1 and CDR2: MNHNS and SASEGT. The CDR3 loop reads CASRASYEQYF. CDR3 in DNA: TGTGCCAGCAGAGCCAGCTACGAGCAGTACTTC.

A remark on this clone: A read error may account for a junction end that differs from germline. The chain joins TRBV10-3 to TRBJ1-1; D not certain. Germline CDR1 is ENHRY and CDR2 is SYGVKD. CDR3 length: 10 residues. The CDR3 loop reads CAAGNAEAFF. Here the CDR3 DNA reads TGTGCCGCCGGGAACGCTGAAGCTTTCTTT.

The CDR3 loop is CASSPVADYSNQPQHF. DNA for the CDR3: TGTGCCAGCTCACCAGTTGCAGACTATAGCAATCAGCCCCAGCATTTT. The V gene is TRBV18, the J gene TRBJ1-5; D gene uncertain. Per germline, CDR1 KGHSH and CDR2 LQKENI. Trimming pared 2 bases from V and 0 bases from J, leaving 11 bases between. The CDR3 totals 16 residues. The full variable domain, in which reference TRBV18 and TRBJ1-5 provide the parts outside the CDR3, is NAGVMQNPRHLVRRRGQEARLRCSPMKGHSHVYWYRQLPEEGLKFMVYLQKENIIDESGMPKERFSAEFPKEGPSILRIQQVVRGDSAAYFCASSPVADYSNQPQHFGDGTRLSIL.

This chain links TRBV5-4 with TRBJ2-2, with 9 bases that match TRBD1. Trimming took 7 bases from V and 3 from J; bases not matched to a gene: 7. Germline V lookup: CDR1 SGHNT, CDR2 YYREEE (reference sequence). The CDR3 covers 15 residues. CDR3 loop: CASQRTGADTGELFF. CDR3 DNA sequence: TGTGCCAGCCAAAGGACAGGGGCGGACACCGGGGAGCTGTTTTTT.

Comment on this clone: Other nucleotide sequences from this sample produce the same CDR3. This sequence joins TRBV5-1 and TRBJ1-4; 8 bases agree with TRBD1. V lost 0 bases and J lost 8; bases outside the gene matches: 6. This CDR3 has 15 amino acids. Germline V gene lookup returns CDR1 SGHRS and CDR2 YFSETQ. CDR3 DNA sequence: TGCGCCAGCAGCTTGGGCACAGGGGGAGGCGAAAAACTGTTTTTT. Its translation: CASSLGTGGGEKLFF.

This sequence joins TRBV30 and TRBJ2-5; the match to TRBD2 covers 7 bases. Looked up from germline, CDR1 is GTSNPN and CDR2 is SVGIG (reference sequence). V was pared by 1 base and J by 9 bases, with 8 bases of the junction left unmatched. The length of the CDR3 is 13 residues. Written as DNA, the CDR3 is TGTGCCTGGAGTGAAATAAGTGGGAGGGCCCAGTACTTC. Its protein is CAWSEISGRAQYF.

The CDR3 sequence is CASRFEQGPQKAFF. The CDR3 DNA follows: TGTGCCAGCAGATTCGAACAGGGGCCCCAGAAAGCTTTCTTT. The chain uses TRBV2 and TRBJ1-1, with TRBD1 matching 7 bases. Looked up from germline, CDR1 is SNHLY and CDR2 is FYNNEI. V was pared by 6 bases and J by 9 bases, with 13 bases of the junction left unmatched. CDR3 size: 14 residues.

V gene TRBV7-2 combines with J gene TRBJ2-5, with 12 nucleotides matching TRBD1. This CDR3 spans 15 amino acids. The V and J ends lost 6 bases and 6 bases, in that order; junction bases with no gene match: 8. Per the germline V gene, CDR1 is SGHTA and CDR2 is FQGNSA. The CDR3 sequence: CASSPGTGGRKTQYF. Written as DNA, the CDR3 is TGTGCCAGCAGTCCCGGGACAGGGGGCAGAAAGACCCAGTACTTC.

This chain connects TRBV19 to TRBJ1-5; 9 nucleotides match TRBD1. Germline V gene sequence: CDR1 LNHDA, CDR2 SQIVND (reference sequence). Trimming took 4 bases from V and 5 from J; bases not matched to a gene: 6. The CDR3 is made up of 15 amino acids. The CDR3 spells CASSTGTGRDQPQHF. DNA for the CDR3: TGTGCCAGTAGTACCGGGACAGGGCGGGATCAGCCCCAGCATTTT. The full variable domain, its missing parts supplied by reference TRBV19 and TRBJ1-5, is DGGITQSPKYLFRKEGQNVTLSCEQNLNHDAMYWYRQDPGQGLRLIYYSQIVNDFQKGDIAEGYSVSREKKESFPLTVTSAQKNPTAFYLCASSTGTGRDQPQHFGDGTRLSIL.

The chain's CDR3 is CASSPFSPGTKAYTF. The CDR3 DNA follows: TGTGCCAGCAGCCCGTTTAGTCCTGGAACGAAGGCCTACACCTTC. This sequence joins TRBV7-9 and TRBJ1-2; D unclear. CDR3 length equals 15 residues. CDR1 is SEHNR and CDR2 is FQNEAQ in the germline V gene (reference sequence). V dropped 5 bases and J dropped 10 bases, with 23 bases sitting between them.

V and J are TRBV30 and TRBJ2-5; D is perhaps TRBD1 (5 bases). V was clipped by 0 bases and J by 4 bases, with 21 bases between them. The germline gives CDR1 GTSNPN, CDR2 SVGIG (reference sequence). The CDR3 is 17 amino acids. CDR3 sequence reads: CAWSVVRVFSQGETQYF. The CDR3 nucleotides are TGTGCCTGGAGTGTTGTTAGAGTTTTTTCGCAGGGAGAGACCCAGTACTTC. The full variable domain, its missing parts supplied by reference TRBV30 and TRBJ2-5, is SQTIHQWPATLVQPVGSPLSLECTVEGTSNPNLYWYRQAAGRGLQLLFYSVGIGQISSEVPQNLSASRPQDRQFILSSKKLLLSDSGFYLCAWSVVRVFSQGETQYFGPGTRLLVL.

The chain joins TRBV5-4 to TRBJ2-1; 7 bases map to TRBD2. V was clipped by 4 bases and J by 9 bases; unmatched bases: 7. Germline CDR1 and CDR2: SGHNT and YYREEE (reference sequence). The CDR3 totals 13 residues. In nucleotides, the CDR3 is TGTGCCAGCAGCCAGGGAGGGGTTGGTGAGCAGTTCTTC. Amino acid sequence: CASSQGGVGEQFF.

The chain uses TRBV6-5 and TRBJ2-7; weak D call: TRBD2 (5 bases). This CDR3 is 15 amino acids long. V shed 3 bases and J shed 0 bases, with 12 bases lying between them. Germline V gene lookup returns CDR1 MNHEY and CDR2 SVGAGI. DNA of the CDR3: TGTGCCAGCAGTTATTCGGGGAAAAGCTCCTACGAGCAGTACTTC. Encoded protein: CASSYSGKSSYEQYF.